Listed here are 20 T cell receptor beta chains from one sample, sequenced in a study of T cells expressing NK-cell markers. Following a re-call of the 5' RACE reads, TCRdb has one entry per CDR3 protein and lacks DNA. The sample totals about 160,000 distinct CDR3 sequences. Sequences were obtained from blood T cells: a sorted CD56 or NKG2C T cell subset, CD4+ or CD8+ T cells, or bulk PBMC T cells (not recorded which). The source of these receptors is a woman aged 18 to 75 in good health.

This sequence joins TRBV12-3 or TRBV12-4 and TRBJ2-3; without DNA, the TCRdb call of TRBD1 cannot be checked. This CDR3 contains 12 residues. CDR3 sequence: CASSPPGDTQYF.

The chain's CDR3 is CASSDSPLAGGLNEQFF. This chain joins TRBV11-2 and TRBJ2-1; TCRdb returns TRBD2, unconfirmable since there is no DNA. This CDR3 is 17 amino acids long. The germline CDR1 and CDR2 sequences are SGHAT and FQNNGV.

This sequence joins TRBV20-1 and TRBJ1-5; the TRBD1 assignment by TCRdb is unverifiable without DNA. CDR3 length equals 14 residues. Germline CDR1 reads DFQATT; CDR2 reads SNEGSKA (reference sequence). CDR3 sequence: CSAGQGSTGQPQHF.

V gene TRBV12-3 or TRBV12-4 combines with J gene TRBJ2-7; TCRdb names TRBD1, which stays unverified in the absence of DNA. This CDR3 comprises 14 residues. The CDR3 here is CASSLVGARYEQYF.

V and J are TRBV4-2 and TRBJ2-1; TCRdb reports TRBD1, a call that lacks DNA to check it against. The CDR3 contains 14 residues. Germline V gene sequence: CDR1 LGHNA, CDR2 YNFKEQ. CDR3 residues: CASSQSDRNNEQFF.

CDR3 loop: CSARGLAGGETQYF. The rearrangement joins TRBV20-1 to TRBJ2-5; TCRdb outputs TRBD2, but without DNA this stays unchecked. The CDR3 covers 14 residues. Germline V lookup: CDR1 DFQATT, CDR2 SNEGSKA (reference sequence).

V gene TRBV20-1 combines with J gene TRBJ1-3; TCRdb proposes TRBD1, but this gene call is untestable without DNA. CDR1 and CDR2 from the germline V gene are DFQATT and SNEGSKA (reference sequence). This CDR3 contains 14 residues. The CDR3 is CSAPWPGSGNTIYF.

The rearrangement links TRBV20-1 to TRBJ2-7; as DNA is missing, the TRBD2 call by TCRdb cannot be tested. The CDR3 spans 14 residues. Germline V lookup: CDR1 DFQATT, CDR2 SNEGSKA (reference sequence). This CDR3 is CSARKRGATMEQYF.

This chain links TRBV6-5 with TRBJ2-4. This CDR3 is built from 16 residues. Germline CDR1 is MNHEY and CDR2 is SVGAGI. The chain's CDR3 is CASSYSDVIAKNIQYF.

The chain carries TRBV9 and TRBJ1-2; absent DNA, TCRdb's TRBD1 call cannot be checked. In germline, CDR1 is SGDLS, CDR2 YYNGEE. This CDR3 contains 16 residues. CDR3 loop: CASSVDGGPANYGYTF.

This chain links TRBV12-3 or TRBV12-4 with TRBJ2-1; TCRdb's D gene call, TRBD2, goes unchecked for lack of DNA. The CDR3 length is 17 residues. CDR3 sequence reads: CASSFASGRGGGNEQFF.

This chain links TRBV12-3 or TRBV12-4 with TRBJ1-1; the TRBD1 assignment by TCRdb is unverifiable without DNA. This CDR3 is 15 amino acids long. The CDR3 sequence is CASRQKQGLSTEAFF.

The CDR3 loop reads CASSGFLGTEAFF. V is TRBV6-4 and J is TRBJ1-1. CDR1 and CDR2 from the germline V gene are MRHNA and SNTAGT. The CDR3 runs 13 residues.

The chain recombines TRBV3-1 with TRBJ1-1. CDR3 length: 12 residues. Per the germline V gene, CDR1 is LGHDT and CDR2 is YNNKEL (reference sequence). The CDR3 loop reads CASSLYNTEAFF.

The CDR3 loop is CASSLRGVTLNIQYF. This chain uses TRBV7-2 with TRBJ2-4; the TCRdb call, TRBD1, lacks DNA for checking. Germline lookup yields CDR1 SGHTA and CDR2 FQGNSA. This CDR3 spans 15 amino acids.

The rearrangement uses TRBV12-3 or TRBV12-4 and TRBJ2-3. The CDR3 sequence is 13 residues long. CDR3 residues: CASRGPRTDTQYF.

The gene calls are TRBV12-3 or TRBV12-4 and TRBJ2-2; TCRdb's assignment of TRBD1 cannot be checked, as there is no DNA. The CDR3 contains 15 residues. The CDR3 protein is CASRTGTGSTGELFF.

Here the CDR3 reads CASSDWDSFYGYTF. The gene calls are TRBV25-1 and TRBJ1-2; the D gene TCRdb calls, TRBD1, cannot be checked with no DNA. The CDR3 is 14 amino acids. The germline CDR1 and CDR2 sequences are MGHDK and SYGVNS.

The rearrangement links TRBV7-3 to TRBJ2-7; TCRdb proposes TRBD1, but this gene call is untestable without DNA. This CDR3 has 13 residues. Germline lookup yields CDR1 SGHTA and CDR2 FQGTGA. The CDR3 here is CASSLIPGSEQYF.

This chain links TRBV24-1 with TRBJ1-1. CDR3 size: 15 residues. Germline assignment: CDR1 KGHDR and CDR2 SFDVKD. The CDR3 loop reads CATRSTGLANTEAFF.